This entry concerns a single TCR beta chain. The data were obtained in a study of blood T cell repertoires in COVID-19. Study context: Acute and convalescent COVID-19 specimens originated in the United States, Italy and Spain.

Produced via immunoSEQ multiplex PCR; TCRdb's table is partial and in-frame only. The sample records 150,000 to 200,000 clones, 60% to 80% being singletons. V lost 5 bases and J 2 bases, leaving 10 bases between the germline ends. In germline, CDR1 is SGHTA, CDR2 FQGTGA. The CDR3 covers 14 residues. Input material: peripheral blood. The TCR originated in a man aged 70 or older with acute or convalescent COVID-19. The chain combines TRBV7-3 with TRBJ2-1; weak D call: TRBD2 (5 bases). The CDR3 nucleotides are TGTGCCAGCAGCCCCCACGGGACCTACAATGAGCAGTTCTTC. This encodes CASSPHGTYNEQFF.